A selection of T cell receptor beta chains follows, all from one sample in a study of Graves' ophthalmopathy and Graves' hyperthyroidism. TCRdb processed the multiplex PCR reads anew with MiXCR; each CDR3 protein has one entry. The sample carries about 620,000 distinct CDR3 sequences, over 20% recorded once. Sequenced sample: peripheral blood. These receptors were obtained from a woman younger than 35 with stable Graves' hyperthyroidism. Some clones in this sample may be carry-over from other donors' samples. CDR3s include the opening cysteine and the closing phenylalanine or tryptophan. D genes are given only for firm matches. Some rows have no size entry. The others give once, few or many, or a class for an expanded clone.

>12|NA|TRBV6-2/TRBV6-3|TRBJ1-2|many
TGTGCCAGCAGTCACAGGAATATGGGCTACACCTTC
CASSHRNMGYTF
>13|NA|TRBV20-1|TRBJ1-1|many
TGCAGTGCTAGACCCGACGGAAACACTGAAGCTTTCTTT
CSARPDGNTEAFF
>18|TRBD2|TRBV12-5|TRBJ2-3|NA
TGTGCTAGTGGTTCTCTCTCCGGACTAGCGGATTCCACAGATACGCAGTATTTT
CASGSLSGLADSTDTQYF
>12|NA|TRBV10-3|TRBJ1-2|many
TGTGCCATCAGTGAGGGGCTGGGGAGCTACACCTTC
CAISEGLGSYTF
>12|NA|TRBV19|TRBJ2-2|many
TGTGGCACCATTCTAGACACCGGGGAGCTGTTTTTT
CGTILDTGELFF
>13|TRBD1|TRBV12-3/TRBV12-4|TRBJ2-7|many
TGTGCCAGCAGTCTGGGACAGAAGTTCGAGCAGTACTTC
CASSLGQKFEQYF
>13|NA|TRBV20-1|TRBJ1-1|NA
TGCAGTGCCGGCGGCAGGCTGAACACTGAAGCTTTCTTT
CSAGGRLNTEAFF
>14|NA|TRBV6-8|TRBJ1-5|many
TGTGCCAACCCGACTATGGAGGGGACTCAGCCCCAGCATTTT
CANPTMEGTQPQHF
>13|NA|TRBV14|TRBJ1-2|few
TGTGCCAGCAGCCAAGATGTAGTGTGGGGCTACACCTTC
CASSQDVVWGYTF
>13|NA|TRBV20-1|TRBJ1-1|many
TGCAGTGCTAGAGATCAGGGGAACACTGAAGCTTTCTTT
CSARDQGNTEAFF
>14|NA|TRBV28|TRBJ1-5|many
TGTGCCAGCAGTCTAATAAATAGCAATCAGCCCCAGCATTTT
CASSLINSNQPQHF
>16|TRBD1|TRBV4-1|TRBJ2-7|NA
TGCGCCAGCAGCCGGATATCAGGGGGAAGGTGGAACGAGCAGTACTTC
CASSRISGGRWNEQYF
>12|NA|TRBV11-2|TRBJ1-2|many
TGTGCCAGCAGCTCATGGACAGCCGGCTACACCTTC
CASSSWTAGYTF
>14|NA|TRBV20-1|TRBJ2-5|many
TGCAGTGCTAGAGGAGAGGGGCCCTCAGAGACCCAGTACTTC
CSARGEGPSETQYF
>13|NA|TRBV29-1|TRBJ2-7|NA
TGCAGCGTTGTGGCGACAGGAACCTACGAGCAGTACTTC
CSVVATGTYEQYF
>13|NA|TRBV20-1|TRBJ1-5|many
TGCAGTGCTAGAGATCTTACGAATCAGCCCCAGCATTTT
CSARDLTNQPQHF
>16|NA|TRBV14|TRBJ1-2|few
TGTGCCAGCAGCCAAGATTGGGACCGGCCTTCCTATGGCTACACCTTC
CASSQDWDRPSYGYTF
>13|NA|TRBV6-1|TRBJ2-5|many
TGTGCCAGCAGTGAAGGGGGGTTGGAGACCCAGTACTTC
CASSEGGLETQYF
>14|TRBD1|TRBV7-2|TRBJ1-6|many
TGTGCCAGCAGCTTAGAACAGGGGTGGGCACCCCTCCACTTT
CASSLEQGWAPLHF
>14|NA|TRBV11-2|TRBJ1-1|NA
TGTGCCAGCAGCCAGGGACGGTCGGGATCAGAAGCTTTCTTT
CASSQGRSGSEAFF
>13|TRBD1|TRBV12-3/TRBV12-4|TRBJ2-5|many
TGTGCCAGCAGCGCAGGGGGCCGGGAGACCCAGTACTTC
CASSAGGRETQYF
>12|TRBD1|TRBV12-3/TRBV12-4|TRBJ2-2|many
TGTGCCAGCAGTCCCAGGGGGGGGGAGCTGTTTTTT
CASSPRGGELFF
>15|NA|TRBV12-3/TRBV12-4|TRBJ2-5|many
TGTGCCAGCACCCAAGGTCGGCAGTTTAAGGGGACCCAGTACTTC
CASTQGRQFKGTQYF
>15|NA|TRBV11-2|TRBJ2-7|NA
TGTGCCAGCAGAAGAATTAGAGGCAGGTCCCACGAGCAGTACTTC
CASRRIRGRSHEQYF
>14|NA|TRBV18|TRBJ2-1|few
TGTGCCAGCTCACCACCGGGCTCGTACAATGAGCAGTTCTTC
CASSPPGSYNEQFF
>14|NA|TRBV20-1|TRBJ2-5|many
TGCAGTGCTAGAGCTCGGCTGGGTGCGGAGACCCAGTACTTC
CSARARLGAETQYF
>14|NA|TRBV7-8|TRBJ1-1|many
TGTGCCAGCAGCTTAGGACGGTGGAACACTGAAGCTTTCTTT
CASSLGRWNTEAFF
>16|NA|TRBV4-1|TRBJ1-2|many
TGCGCCAGCAGCCAAACTCCACGGGGGCGCGGCTATGGCTACACCTTC
CASSQTPRGRGYGYTF
>14|NA|TRBV5-1|TRBJ2-5|NA
TGCGCCAGCAGCTCGGGGGAGGTTCAAGAGACCCAGTACTTC
CASSSGEVQETQYF
>12|TRBD1|TRBV2|TRBJ2-5|NA
TGTGCCAGACGACAGGGTCAAGAGACCCAGTACTTC
CARRQGQETQYF
>11|NA|TRBV6-5|TRBJ2-7|many
TGTGCCAGCCCCGCCGGGTACGAGCAGTACTTC
CASPAGYEQYF
>16|NA|TRBV15|TRBJ2-5|NA
TGTGCCACCAGCGGGGGCGGGGGACCGTACCAAGAGACCCAGTACTTC
CATSGGGGPYQETQYF
>15|TRBD1|TRBV7-3|TRBJ1-6|many
TGTGCCAGCAGCTTAAGTGGGACAGGGATCTCACCCCTCCACTTT
CASSLSGTGISPLHF
>14|NA|TRBV9|TRBJ2-7|few
TGTGCCAGCAGCGTAGCGGGCCTCTCCTACGAGCAGTACTTC
CASSVAGLSYEQYF
>13|NA|TRBV7-9|TRBJ2-2|NA
TGTGCCAGCAGCTGGGAGGGGGGCCGGGAGCTGTTTTTT
CASSWEGGRELFF
>16|NA|TRBV6-5|TRBJ2-4|NA
TGTGCCAGCAGTTATTACCTCGACAGAGCCAAAAACATTCAGTACTTC
CASSYYLDRAKNIQYF
>14|NA|TRBV6-1|TRBJ2-7|NA
TGTGCCAGCAGCAAACCCGCACCTGAGTACGAGCAGTACTTC
CASSKPAPEYEQYF
>14|TRBD1|TRBV6-1|TRBJ2-5|NA
TGTGCCAGCAGTACGGTGGACAGGGCGGGGACCCAGTACTTC
CASSTVDRAGTQYF
>14|NA|TRBV4-1|TRBJ2-7|few
TGCGCCAGCAGCCAAGTGTCTAACGAGCGCGAGCAGTACTTC
CASSQVSNEREQYF
>15|TRBD1|TRBV12-3/TRBV12-4|TRBJ1-2|many
TGTGCCAGCAGCCGGGACAGGGTCTTTCGGTATGGCTACACCTTC
CASSRDRVFRYGYTF
>14|TRBD1|TRBV28|TRBJ1-2|many
TGTGCCAGCAGTTCAACCGGGACAGGGGACGGCTACACCTTC
CASSSTGTGDGYTF
>11|NA|TRBV29-1|TRBJ2-7|many
TGCAGCGCGGGGACGGATTACGAGCAGTACTTC
CSAGTDYEQYF
>15|TRBD1|TRBV6-2/TRBV6-3|TRBJ2-4|NA
TGTGCCAGCAGTACCAGGACAGGGTCCATGGACATTCAGTACTTC
CASSTRTGSMDIQYF
>15|NA|TRBV27|TRBJ2-4|NA
TGTGCCAGCAGTCCAACAGCGGGAGCCAAAAACATTCAGTACTTC
CASSPTAGAKNIQYF
>11|NA|TRBV6-4|TRBJ2-7|many
TGTGCCAGCAGTGACGGGGACCCTGGCAACTTC
CASSDGDPGNF
>14|TRBD1|TRBV9|TRBJ2-2|many
TGTGCCAGCAGCGATCGGACAGGGGACGGGGAGCTGTTTTTT
CASSDRTGDGELFF
>14|NA|TRBV11-2|TRBJ2-7|NA
TGTGCCAGCAGCGAAATTAGGACAGCCTACGAGCAGTACTTC
CASSEIRTAYEQYF
>12|NA|TRBV2|TRBJ2-5|NA
TGTGCCAGCAGGTTGATTACGGGGACCCAGTACTTC
CASRLITGTQYF
>13|TRBD1|TRBV20-1|TRBJ1-2|many
TGCAGTGCTTCGGACAGGGAAATCTATGGCTACACCTTC
CSASDREIYGYTF
>17|TRBD2|TRBV11-2|TRBJ2-2|NA
TGTGCCAGCAGCTCCCCCGACGCGGGAGTCGGTACCGGGGAGCTGTTTTTT
CASSSPDAGVGTGELFF
>11|NA|TRBV29-1|TRBJ1-1|many
TGCAGCGTTGTTGGACCCCCTGAAGCTTTCTTT
CSVVGPPEAFF
>16|NA|TRBV30|TRBJ2-2|many
TGTGCCTGGACATCGGGACCCCTATTACAGTCCGGGGAGCTGTTTTTT
CAWTSGPLLQSGELFF